This T cell receptor beta chain derives from a study of response to subunit inactivated influenza vaccine. Findings and caveats of the study: The authors put forward the suggestion that each seasonal influenza vaccination may bring in only a limited number of new T cells.

MiXCR, run by TCRdb on the RT-PCR reads, gives a single entry per CDR3 protein. This table has about 190,000 distinct CDR3 sequences, approximately 15% appearing once. This clonotype turned up a few times. Its matching antigen is unknown. The material sequenced was CD8+ T cells sorted from PBMCs, taken about 5 days after vaccination. The TCR sequence derives from a man in his fifties or sixties who received an inactivated influenza vaccine.

CDR3 sequence (DNA): TGTGCCAGTAGTGGGACAGGGATGAACACCGGGGAGCTGTTTTTT. It encodes CASSGTGMNTGELFF. The rearrangement joins TRBV19 to TRBJ2-2, with 9 nucleotides matching TRBD1. Germline values: CDR1 LNHDA, CDR2 SQIVND (reference sequence). The CDR3 runs to 15 residues. Trimming removed 5 bases from V and 1 base from J; junction bases left unmatched: 2.